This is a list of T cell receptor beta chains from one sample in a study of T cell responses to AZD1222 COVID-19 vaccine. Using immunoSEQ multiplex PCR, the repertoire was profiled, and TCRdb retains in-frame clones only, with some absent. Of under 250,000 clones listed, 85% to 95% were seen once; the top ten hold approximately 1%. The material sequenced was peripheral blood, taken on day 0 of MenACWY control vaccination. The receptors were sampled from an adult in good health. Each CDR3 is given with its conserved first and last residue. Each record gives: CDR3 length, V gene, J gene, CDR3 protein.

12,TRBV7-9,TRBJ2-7,CASSWGGYEQYF
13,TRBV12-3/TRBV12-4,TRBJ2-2,CASSSRATGELFF
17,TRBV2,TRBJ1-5,CASMRPVATGINQPQHF
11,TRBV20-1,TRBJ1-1,CSAKGETEAFF
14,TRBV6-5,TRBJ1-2,CASSYSNFGYGYTF
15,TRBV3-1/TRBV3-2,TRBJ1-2,CASSQGLQGNYGYTF
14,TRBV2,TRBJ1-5,CASTRDGNNQPQHF
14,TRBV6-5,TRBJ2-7,CASRQGGTPYEQYF
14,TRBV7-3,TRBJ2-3,CASSLRLAADTQYF
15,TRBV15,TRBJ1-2,CATSRDPGMNYGYTF
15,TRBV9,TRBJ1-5,CASSVGGTANQPQHF
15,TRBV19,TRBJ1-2,CASSIAWQNLGGYTF
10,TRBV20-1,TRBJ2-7,CSAGRDEQYF
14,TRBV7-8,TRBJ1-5,CASSLLGSNQPQHF
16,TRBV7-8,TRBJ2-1,CASSGKAGSSYNEQFF
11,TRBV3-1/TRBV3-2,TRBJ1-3,CASSQSNTIYF
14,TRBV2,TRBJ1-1,CASSEGLMNTEAFF
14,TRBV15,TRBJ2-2,CATSRSADTGELFF
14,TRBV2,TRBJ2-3,CASTQTGFTDTQYF
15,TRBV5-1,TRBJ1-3,CASSLGTASGNTIYF
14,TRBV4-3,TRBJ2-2,CASSQDRGVGELFF
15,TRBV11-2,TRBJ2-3,CASSLEGTRSYAQYF
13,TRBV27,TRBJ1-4,CASSRQSNEKLFF
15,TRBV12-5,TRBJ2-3,CASGLDGHRTDTQYF
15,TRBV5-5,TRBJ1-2,CASSAGGAINYGYTF
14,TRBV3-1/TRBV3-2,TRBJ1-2,CASSLGTGLYGYTF
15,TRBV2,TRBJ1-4,CASGQELRSGEKLFF
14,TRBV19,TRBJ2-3,CASTLGGGGDTQYF
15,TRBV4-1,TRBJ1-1,CASSLLQSGGTEAFF
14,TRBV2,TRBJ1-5,CASSESAYTAAQHF
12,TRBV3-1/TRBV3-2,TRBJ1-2,CASSQPVYGYTF
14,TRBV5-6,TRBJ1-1,CASSSAVMNTEAFF
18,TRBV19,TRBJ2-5,CASSTPFGGVLLRETQYF
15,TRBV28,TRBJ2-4,CASNDRGLAKNIQYF
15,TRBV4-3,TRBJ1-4,CASSQGRGLGEKLFF
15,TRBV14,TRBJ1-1,CASSAWDTQNTEAFF
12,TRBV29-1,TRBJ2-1,CSTGSLSNEQFF
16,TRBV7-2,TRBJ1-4,CASSSEGRVTNEKLFF
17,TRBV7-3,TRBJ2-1,CASSPRGGGPLYNEQFF
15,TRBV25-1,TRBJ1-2,CASSESTGGNYGYTF
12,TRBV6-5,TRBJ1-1,CASSYANTEAFF
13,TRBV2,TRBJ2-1,CASSEARGSEQFF
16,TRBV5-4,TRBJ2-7,CASSLPLSGSSYEQYF
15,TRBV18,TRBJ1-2,CASSPRTVANYGYTF
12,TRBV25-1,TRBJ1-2,CASSDPIYGYTF
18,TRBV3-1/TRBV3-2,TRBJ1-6,CASSQDVDRRFGDSPLHF
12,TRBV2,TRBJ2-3,CASTDNTDTQYF
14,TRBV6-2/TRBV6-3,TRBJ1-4,CASSARTTNEKLFF
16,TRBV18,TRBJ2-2,CASSSKGGANTGELFF
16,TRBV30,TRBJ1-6,CAWSVTGGHNNSPLHF
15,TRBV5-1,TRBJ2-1,CASSLEGTLYNEQFF
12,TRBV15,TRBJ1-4,CATSRLDEKLFF
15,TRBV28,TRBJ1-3,CASSSWTDSGNTIYF
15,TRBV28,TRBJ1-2,CASSLGTGTGTRYTF
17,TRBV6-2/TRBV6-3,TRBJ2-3,CASSPGLAGASTDTQYF
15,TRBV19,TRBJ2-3,CASGDRGMGTDTQYF
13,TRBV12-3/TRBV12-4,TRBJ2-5,CASSFRRGETQYF
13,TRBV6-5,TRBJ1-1,CASSYSINTEAFF
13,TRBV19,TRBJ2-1,CASRPQQGHEQFF